This T cell receptor (beta chain) came from a study of patients and donors after allogeneic stem cell transplantation. One entry per CDR3 protein, called by TCRdb with MiXCR from the RT-PCR reads. The sample lists approximately 220,000 distinct CDR3 sequences, 38% occurring once. This clonotype has a handful of counts. The germline V and J ends were trimmed by 8 bases and 5 bases, with 19 bases remaining between them. The CDR3 runs 16 residues. This receptor was taken from a human donor who was either an allogeneic HSCT recipient or a stem cell or donor lymphocyte infusion donor (not recorded which). It is not recorded whose cells these are; they may come from a transplant donor. The chain is built from TRBV12-3 or TRBV12-4 and TRBJ1-6; D is possibly TRBD1 (6 bases). Material for sequencing was blood, either unsorted or a sorted T cell fraction (not recorded which). CDR3 DNA: TGTGCCAGCTCGGTCCTGAGGGGGTACGATAATTCACCCCTCCACTTT. This translates into CASSVLRGYDNSPLHF.